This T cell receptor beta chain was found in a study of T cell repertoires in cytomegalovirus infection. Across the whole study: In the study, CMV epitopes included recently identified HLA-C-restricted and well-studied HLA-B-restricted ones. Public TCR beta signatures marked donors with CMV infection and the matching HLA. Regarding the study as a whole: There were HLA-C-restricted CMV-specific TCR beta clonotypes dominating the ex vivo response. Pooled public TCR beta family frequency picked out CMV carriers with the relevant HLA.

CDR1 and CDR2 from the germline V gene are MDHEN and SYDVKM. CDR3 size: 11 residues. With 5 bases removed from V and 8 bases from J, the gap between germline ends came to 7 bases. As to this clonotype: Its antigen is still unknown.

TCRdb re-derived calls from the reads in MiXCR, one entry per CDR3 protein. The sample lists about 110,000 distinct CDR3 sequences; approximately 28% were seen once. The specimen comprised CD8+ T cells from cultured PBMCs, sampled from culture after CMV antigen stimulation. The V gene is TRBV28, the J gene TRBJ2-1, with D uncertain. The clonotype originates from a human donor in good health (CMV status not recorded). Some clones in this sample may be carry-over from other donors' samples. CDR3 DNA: TGTGCCAGCAGTCCTCTCGATGAGCAGTTCTTC. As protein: CASSPLDEQFF.